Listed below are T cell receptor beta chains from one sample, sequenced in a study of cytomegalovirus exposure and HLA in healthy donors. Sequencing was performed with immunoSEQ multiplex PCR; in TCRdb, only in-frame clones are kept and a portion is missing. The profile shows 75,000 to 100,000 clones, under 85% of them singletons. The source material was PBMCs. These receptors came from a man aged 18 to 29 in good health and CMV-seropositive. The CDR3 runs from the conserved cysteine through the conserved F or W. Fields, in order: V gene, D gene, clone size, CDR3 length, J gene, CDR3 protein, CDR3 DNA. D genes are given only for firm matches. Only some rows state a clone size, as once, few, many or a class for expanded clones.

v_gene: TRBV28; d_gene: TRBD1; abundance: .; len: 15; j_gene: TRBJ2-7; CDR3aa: CASSLPGQGTYEQYF; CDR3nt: TGTGCCAGCAGTCTCCCGGGACAGGGGACGTACGAGCAGTACTTC
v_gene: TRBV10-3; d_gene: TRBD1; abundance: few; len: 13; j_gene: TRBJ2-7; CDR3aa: CASGTGEVYEQYF; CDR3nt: TGTGCCTCGGGGACAGGGGAGGTCTACGAGCAGTACTTC
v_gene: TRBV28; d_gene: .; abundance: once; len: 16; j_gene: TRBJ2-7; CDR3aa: CASSPNGQTLRGEQYF; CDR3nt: TGTGCCAGCAGTCCCAACGGACAGACCCTTCGGGGCGAGCAGTACTTC
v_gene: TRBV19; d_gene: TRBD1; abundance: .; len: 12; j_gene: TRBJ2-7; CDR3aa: CATGQGGYEQYF; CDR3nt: TGTGCCACCGGACAGGGAGGATACGAGCAGTACTTC
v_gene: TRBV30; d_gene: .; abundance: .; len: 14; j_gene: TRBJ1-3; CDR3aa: CAWTVTPGGNTIYF; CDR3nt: TGTGCCTGGACAGTGACGCCGGGGGGAAACACCATATATTTT
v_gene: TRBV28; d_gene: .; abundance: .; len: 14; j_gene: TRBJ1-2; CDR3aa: CASSLGAERQELTF; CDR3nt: TGTGCCAGCAGTTTAGGGGCCGAACGACAAGAGCTCACCTTC
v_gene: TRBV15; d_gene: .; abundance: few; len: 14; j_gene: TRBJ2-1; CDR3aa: CATSRGTVYNEQFF; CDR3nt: TGTGCCACCAGCAGAGGTACAGTTTACAATGAGCAGTTCTTC
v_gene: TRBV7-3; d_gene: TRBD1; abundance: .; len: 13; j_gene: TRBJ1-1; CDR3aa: CASSPDRGGEAFF; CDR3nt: TGTGCCAGCAGCCCGGACAGGGGTGGTGAAGCTTTCTTT
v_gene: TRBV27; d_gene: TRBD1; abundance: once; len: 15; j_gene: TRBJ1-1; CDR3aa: CASSPTGILGTEAFF; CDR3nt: TGTGCCAGCAGTCCGACAGGGATTCTTGGGACTGAAGCTTTCTTT
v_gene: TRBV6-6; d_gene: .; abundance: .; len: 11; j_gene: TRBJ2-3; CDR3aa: CASSLSDTQYF; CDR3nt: TGTGCCAGCAGTCTCTCAGATACGCAGTATTTT
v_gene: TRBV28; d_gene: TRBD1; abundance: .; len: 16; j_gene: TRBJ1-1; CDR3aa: CASSPKSGGRNTEAFF; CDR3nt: TGTGCCAGCAGTCCCAAATCAGGGGGAAGGAACACTGAAGCTTTCTTT
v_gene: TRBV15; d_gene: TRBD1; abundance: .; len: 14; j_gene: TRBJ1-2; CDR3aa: CATRTGGDPYGYTF; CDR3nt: TGTGCCACCAGAACAGGGGGCGATCCCTATGGCTACACCTTC
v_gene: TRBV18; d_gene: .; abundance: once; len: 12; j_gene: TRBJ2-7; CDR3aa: CASSPRTDEQYF; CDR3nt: TGTGCCAGCTCACCTAGGACAGACGAGCAGTACTTC
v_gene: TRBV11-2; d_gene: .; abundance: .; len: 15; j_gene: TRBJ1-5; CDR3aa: CASSPNRGETQPQHF; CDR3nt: TGTGCCAGCAGCCCAAACCGGGGGGAGACTCAGCCCCAGCATTTT
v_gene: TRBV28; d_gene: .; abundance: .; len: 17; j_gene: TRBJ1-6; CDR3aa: CASSLLWGGENGSPLHF; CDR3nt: TGTGCCAGCAGTTTGCTGTGGGGGGGGGAAAATGGGTCACCCCTCCACTTT
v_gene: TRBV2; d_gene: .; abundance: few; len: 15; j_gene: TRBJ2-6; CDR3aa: CASSPRISGANVLTF; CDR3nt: TGTGCCAGCAGTCCTCGTATTTCTGGGGCCAACGTCCTGACTTTC
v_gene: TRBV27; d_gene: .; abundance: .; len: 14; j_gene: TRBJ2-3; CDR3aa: CASSFSQGRDTQYF; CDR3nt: TGTGCCAGCAGTTTTTCTCAGGGTAGGGATACGCAGTATTTT
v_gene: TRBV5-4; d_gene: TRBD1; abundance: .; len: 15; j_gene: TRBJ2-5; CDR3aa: CASSSDRGPGETQYF; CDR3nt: TGTGCCAGCAGCTCGGACAGGGGGCCTGGAGAGACCCAGTACTTC
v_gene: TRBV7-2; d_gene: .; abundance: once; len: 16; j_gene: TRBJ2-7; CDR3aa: CASSLNQGGLGNEQYF; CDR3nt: TGTGCCAGCAGCTTAAATCAGGGTGGCTTAGGAAACGAGCAGTACTTC
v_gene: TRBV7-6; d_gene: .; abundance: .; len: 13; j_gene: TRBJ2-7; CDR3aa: CASSLWQAYEQYF; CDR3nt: TGTGCCAGCAGCTTATGGCAGGCCTACGAGCAGTACTTC
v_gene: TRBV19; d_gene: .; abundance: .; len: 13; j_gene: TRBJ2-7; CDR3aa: CASSTGDRNEQYF; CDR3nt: TGTGCCAGTAGTACCGGGGATCGGAACGAGCAGTACTTC
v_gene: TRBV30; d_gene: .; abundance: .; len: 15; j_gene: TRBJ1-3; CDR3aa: CAWSAGGRSGNTIYF; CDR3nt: TGTGCCTGGAGTGCGGGGGGAAGGTCTGGAAACACCATATATTTT
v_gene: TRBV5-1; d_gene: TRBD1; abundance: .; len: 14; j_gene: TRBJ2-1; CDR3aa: CASSYDRVGNEQFF; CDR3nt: TGCGCCAGCAGCTACGACAGGGTAGGGAATGAGCAGTTCTTC
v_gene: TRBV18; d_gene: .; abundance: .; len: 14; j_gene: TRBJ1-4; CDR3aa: CASSLQGLGEKLFF; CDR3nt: TGTGCCAGCTCGCTACAGGGATTAGGTGAAAAACTGTTTTTT
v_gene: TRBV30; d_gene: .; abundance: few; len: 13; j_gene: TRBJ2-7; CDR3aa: CAWSLTASYEQYF; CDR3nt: TGTGCCTGGAGCCTGACAGCTTCCTACGAGCAGTACTTC
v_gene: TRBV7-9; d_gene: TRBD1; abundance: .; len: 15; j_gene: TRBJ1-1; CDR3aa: CASSLGTGGATEAFF; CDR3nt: TGTGCCAGCAGCCTCGGGACAGGGGGCGCGACTGAAGCTTTCTTT
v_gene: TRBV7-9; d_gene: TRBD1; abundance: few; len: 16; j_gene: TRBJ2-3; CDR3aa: CTSSLIGQGFGDTQYF; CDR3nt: TGTACGAGCAGCCTCATTGGACAGGGGTTCGGTGATACGCAGTATTTT
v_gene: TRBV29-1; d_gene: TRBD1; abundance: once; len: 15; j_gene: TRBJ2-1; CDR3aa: CSVEHFGTENDEQFF; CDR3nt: TGCAGCGTTGAACACTTCGGGACAGAAAACGATGAGCAGTTCTTC
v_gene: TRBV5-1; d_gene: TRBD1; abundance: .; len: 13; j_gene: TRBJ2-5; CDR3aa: CASSRDRGETQYF; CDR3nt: TGCGCCAGCAGCCGGGACAGAGGCGAGACCCAGTACTTC
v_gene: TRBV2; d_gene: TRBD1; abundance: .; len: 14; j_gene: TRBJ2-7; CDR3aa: CASTESGGSYEQYF; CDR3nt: TGTGCCAGCACTGAGTCAGGGGGCTCTTACGAGCAGTACTTC
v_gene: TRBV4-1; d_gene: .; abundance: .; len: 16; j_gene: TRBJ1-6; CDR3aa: CASSQDLFQNNSPLHF; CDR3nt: TGCGCCAGCAGCCAAGATCTATTCCAAAATAATTCGCCCCTCCACTTT
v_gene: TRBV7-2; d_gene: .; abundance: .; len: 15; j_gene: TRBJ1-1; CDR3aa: CASSGRRGLATEAFF; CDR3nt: TGTGCCAGCAGCGGGAGACGGGGTTTAGCGACTGAAGCTTTCTTT